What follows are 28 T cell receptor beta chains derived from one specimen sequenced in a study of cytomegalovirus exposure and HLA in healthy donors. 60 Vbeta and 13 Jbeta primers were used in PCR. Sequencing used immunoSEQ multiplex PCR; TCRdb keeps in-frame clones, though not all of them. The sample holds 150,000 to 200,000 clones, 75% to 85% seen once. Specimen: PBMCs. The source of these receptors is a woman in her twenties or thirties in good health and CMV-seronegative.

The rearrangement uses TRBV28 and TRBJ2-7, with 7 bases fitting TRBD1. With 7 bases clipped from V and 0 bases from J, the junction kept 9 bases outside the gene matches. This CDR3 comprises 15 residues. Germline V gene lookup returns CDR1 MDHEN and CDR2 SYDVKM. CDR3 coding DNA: TGTGCCAGCACCCCCTCGGGACAGAACTCCTACGAGCAGTACTTC. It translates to CASTPSGQNSYEQYF.

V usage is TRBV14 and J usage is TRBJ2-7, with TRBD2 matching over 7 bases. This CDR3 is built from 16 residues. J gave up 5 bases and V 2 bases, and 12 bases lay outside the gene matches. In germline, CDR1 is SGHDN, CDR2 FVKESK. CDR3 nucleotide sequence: TGTGCCAGCAGCCAATTCATCCGGGAGGTTTACCACGAGCAGTACTTC. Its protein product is CASSQFIREVYHEQYF.

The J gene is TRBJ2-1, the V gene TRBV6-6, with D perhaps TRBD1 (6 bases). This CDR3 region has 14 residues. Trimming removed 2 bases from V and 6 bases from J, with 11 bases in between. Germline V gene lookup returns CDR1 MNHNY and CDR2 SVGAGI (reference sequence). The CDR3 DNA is TGTGCCAGCAGTTACCTTGCAGGGGCCAATGAGCAGTTCTTC. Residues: CASSYLAGANEQFF.

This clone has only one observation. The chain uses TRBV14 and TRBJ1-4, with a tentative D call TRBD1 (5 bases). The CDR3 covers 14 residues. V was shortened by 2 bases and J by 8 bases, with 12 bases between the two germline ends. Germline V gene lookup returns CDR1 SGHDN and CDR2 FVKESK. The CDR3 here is CASSQRQLDEKLFF. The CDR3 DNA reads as TGTGCCAGCAGCCAAAGACAGTTGGACGAAAAACTGTTTTTT.

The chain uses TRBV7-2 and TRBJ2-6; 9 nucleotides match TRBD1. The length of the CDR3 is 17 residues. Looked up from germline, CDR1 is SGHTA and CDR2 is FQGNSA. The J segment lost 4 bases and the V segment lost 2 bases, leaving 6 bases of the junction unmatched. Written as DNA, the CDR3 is TGTGCCAGCAGCTTAACCGGGACAGGGTTCGGGGCCAACGTCCTGACTTTC. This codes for CASSLTGTGFGANVLTF.

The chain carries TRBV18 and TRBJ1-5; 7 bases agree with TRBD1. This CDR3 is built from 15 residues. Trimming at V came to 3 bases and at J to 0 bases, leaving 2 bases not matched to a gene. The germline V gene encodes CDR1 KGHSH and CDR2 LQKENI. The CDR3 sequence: CASSPTGNSNQPQHF. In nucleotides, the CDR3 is TGTGCCAGCTCACCGACAGGGAATAGCAATCAGCCCCAGCATTTT.

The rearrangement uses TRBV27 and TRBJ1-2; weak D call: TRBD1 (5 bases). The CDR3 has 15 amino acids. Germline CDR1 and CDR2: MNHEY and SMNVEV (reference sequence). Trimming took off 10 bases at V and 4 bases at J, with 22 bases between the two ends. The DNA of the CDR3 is TGTGCCATCACCTCGGGGGGGGTAATGGGCTATGGCTACACCTTC. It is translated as CAITSGGVMGYGYTF.

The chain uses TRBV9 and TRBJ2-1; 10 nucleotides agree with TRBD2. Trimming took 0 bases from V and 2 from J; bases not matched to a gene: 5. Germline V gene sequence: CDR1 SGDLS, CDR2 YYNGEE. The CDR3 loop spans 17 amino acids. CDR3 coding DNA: TGTGCCAGCAGCGTAGTTCCTAGCGGGAGCACCTACAATGAGCAGTTCTTC. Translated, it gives CASSVVPSGSTYNEQFF.

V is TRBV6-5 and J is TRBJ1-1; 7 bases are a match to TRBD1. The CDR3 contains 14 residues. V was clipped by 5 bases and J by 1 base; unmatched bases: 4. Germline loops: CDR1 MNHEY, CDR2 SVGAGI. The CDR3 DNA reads TGTGCCAGCAGTGGCCGGACAGGGAACACTGAAGCTTTCTTT. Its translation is CASSGRTGNTEAFF.

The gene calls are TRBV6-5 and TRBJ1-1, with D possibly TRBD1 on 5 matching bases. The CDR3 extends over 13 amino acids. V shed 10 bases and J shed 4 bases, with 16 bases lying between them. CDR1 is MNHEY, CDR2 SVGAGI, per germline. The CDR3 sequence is CATGQALRTEAFF. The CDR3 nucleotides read TGTGCCACTGGACAAGCCCTGCGCACTGAAGCTTTCTTT.

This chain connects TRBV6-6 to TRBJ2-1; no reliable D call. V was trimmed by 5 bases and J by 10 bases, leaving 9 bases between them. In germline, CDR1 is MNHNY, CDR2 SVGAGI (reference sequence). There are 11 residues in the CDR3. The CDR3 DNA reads TGTGCCAGCAGTCAGTTATACGAGCAGTTCTTC. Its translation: CASSQLYEQFF.

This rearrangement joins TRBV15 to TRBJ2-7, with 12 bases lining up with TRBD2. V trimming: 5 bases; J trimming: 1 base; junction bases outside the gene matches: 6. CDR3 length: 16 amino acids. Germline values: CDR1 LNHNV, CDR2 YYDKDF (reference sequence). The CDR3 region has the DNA TGTGCCACCAGCCCTGCGACTAGCGGGGGATCCTACGAGCAGTACTTC. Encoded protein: CATSPATSGGSYEQYF.

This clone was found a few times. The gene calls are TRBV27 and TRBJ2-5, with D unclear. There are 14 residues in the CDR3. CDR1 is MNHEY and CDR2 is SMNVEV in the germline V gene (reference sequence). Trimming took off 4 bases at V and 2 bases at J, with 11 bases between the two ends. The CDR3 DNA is TGTGCCAGCAGTTGGTCGGGTTATCAAGAGACCCAGTACTTC. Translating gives CASSWSGYQETQYF.

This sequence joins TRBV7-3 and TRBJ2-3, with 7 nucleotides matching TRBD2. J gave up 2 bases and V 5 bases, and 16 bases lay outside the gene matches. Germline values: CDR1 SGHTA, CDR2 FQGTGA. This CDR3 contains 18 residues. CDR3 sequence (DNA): TGTGCCAGCAGCAAGACCGCGGCCGGGCGGGAGAACACAGATACGCAGTATTTT. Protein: CASSKTAAGRENTDTQYF. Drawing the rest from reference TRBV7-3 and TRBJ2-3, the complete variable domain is GAGVSQTPSNKVTEKGKYVELRCDPISGHTALYWYRQSLGQGPEFLIYFQGTGAADDSGLPNDRFFAVRPEGSVSTLKIQRTERGDSAVYLCASSKTAAGRENTDTQYFGPGTRLTVL.

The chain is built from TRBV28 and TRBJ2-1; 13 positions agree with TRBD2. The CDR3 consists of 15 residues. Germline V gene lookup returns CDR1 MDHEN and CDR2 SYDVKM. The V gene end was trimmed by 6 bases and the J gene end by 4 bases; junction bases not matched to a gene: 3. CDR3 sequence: CASRPGLAGYNEQFF. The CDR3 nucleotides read TGTGCCAGCAGGCCGGGACTAGCGGGATACAATGAGCAGTTCTTC. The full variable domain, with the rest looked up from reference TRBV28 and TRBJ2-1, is DVKVTQSSRYLVKRTGEKVFLECVQDMDHENMFWYRQDPGLGLRLIYFSYDVKMKEKGDIPEGYSVSREKKERFSLILESASTNQTSMYLCASRPGLAGYNEQFFGPGTRLTVL.

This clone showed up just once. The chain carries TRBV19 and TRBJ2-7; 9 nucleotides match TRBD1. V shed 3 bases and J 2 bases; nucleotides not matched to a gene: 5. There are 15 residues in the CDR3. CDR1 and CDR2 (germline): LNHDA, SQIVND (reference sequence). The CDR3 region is CASSMAGTGTYEQYF. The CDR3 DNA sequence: TGTGCCAGTAGTATGGCCGGGACAGGGACCTACGAGCAGTACTTC.

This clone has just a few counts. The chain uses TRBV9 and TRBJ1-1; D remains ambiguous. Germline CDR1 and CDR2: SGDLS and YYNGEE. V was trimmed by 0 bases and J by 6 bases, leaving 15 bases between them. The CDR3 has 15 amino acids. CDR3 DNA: TGTGCCAGCAGCGTAGGTAGAGGTATCGGCGCTGAAGCTTTCTTT. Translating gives CASSVGRGIGAEAFF. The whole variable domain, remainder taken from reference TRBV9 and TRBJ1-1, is DSGVTQTPKHLITATGQRVTLRCSPRSGDLSVYWYQQSLDQGLQFLIQYYNGEERAKGNILERFSAQQFPDLHSELNLSSLELGDSALYFCASSVGRGIGAEAFFGQGTRLTVV.

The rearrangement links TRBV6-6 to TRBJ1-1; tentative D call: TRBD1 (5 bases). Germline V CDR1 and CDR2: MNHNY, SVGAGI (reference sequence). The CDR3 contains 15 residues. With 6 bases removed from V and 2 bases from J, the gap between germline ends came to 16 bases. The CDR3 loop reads CASRATVGQNTEAFF. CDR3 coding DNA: TGTGCCAGCAGGGCCACAGTGGGGCAAAACACTGAAGCTTTCTTT.

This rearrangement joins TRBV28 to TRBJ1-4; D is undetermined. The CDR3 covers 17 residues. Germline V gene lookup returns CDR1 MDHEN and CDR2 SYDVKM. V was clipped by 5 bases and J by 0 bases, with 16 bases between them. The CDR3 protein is CASSPLDYTSTNEKLFF. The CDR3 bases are TGTGCCAGCAGTCCACTAGACTATACGTCAACTAATGAAAAACTGTTTTTT.

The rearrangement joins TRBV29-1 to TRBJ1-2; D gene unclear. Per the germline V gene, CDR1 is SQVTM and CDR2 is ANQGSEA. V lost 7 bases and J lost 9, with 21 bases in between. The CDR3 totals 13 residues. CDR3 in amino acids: CSAGVAGRNSYTF. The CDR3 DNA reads TGCAGCGCCGGGGTGGCGGGTCGTAACAGCTACACCTTC.

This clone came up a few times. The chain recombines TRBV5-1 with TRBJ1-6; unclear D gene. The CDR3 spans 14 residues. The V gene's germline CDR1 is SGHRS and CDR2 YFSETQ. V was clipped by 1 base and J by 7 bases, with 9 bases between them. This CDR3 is CASSLSSTNSPLHF. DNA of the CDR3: TGCGCCAGCAGCTTGAGTTCCACAAATTCACCCCTCCACTTT.

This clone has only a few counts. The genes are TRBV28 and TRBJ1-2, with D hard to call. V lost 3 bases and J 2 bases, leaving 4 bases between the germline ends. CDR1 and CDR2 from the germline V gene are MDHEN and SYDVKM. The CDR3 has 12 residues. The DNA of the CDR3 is TGTGCCAGCAGTTTCCCGAACTATGGCTACACCTTC. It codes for CASSFPNYGYTF.

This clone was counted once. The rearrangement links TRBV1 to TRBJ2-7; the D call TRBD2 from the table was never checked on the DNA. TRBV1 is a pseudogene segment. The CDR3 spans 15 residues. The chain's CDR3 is CTSTQRDFYSYEQYF. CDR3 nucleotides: TGCACCAGCACTCAACGGGACTTCTACTCCTACGAGCAGTACTTC.

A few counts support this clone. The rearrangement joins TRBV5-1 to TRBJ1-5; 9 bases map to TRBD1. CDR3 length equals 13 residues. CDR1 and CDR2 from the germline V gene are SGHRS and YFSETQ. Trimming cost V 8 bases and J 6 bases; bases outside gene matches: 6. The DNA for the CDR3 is TGCGCCAGTCGACAGGGGGAGTTTCAGCCCCAGCATTTT. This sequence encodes CASRQGEFQPQHF.

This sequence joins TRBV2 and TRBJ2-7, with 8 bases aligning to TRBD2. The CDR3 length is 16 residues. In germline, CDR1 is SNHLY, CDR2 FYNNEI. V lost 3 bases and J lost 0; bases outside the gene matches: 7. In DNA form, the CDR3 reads TGTGCCAGCAGTGAGTTACTAGCGGCAAACTCCTACGAGCAGTACTTC. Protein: CASSELLAANSYEQYF.

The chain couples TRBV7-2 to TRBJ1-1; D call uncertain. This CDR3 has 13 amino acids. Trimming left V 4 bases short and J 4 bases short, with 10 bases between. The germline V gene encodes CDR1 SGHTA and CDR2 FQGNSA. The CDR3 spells CASSSHEGTEAFF. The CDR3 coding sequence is TGTGCCAGCAGCTCCCACGAGGGCACTGAAGCTTTCTTT.

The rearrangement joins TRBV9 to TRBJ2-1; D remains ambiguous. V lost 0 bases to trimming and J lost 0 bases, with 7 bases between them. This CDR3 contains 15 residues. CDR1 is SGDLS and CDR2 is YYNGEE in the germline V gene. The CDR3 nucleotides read TGTGCCAGCAGCGTAGACGGGTTCTCCTACAATGAGCAGTTCTTC. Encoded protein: CASSVDGFSYNEQFF. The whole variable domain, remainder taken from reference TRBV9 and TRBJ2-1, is DSGVTQTPKHLITATGQRVTLRCSPRSGDLSVYWYQQSLDQGLQFLIQYYNGEERAKGNILERFSAQQFPDLHSELNLSSLELGDSALYFCASSVDGFSYNEQFFGPGTRLTVL.

CDR3 sequence reads: CASSQDVALSGANVLTF. The DNA for the CDR3 is TGCGCCAGCAGCCAAGATGTAGCCCTCTCTGGGGCCAACGTCCTGACTTTC. This chain links TRBV4-3 with TRBJ2-6; no reliable D call. The CDR3 runs to 17 residues. V lost 0 bases and J 0 bases, leaving 9 bases between the germline ends. Germline assignment: CDR1 LGHNA and CDR2 YSLEER.